These T cell receptor beta chains were read from a single sample in a study of T cell responses to AZD1222 COVID-19 vaccine. Only in-frame clones appear in the TCRdb table, and some are missing; sequencing was by immunoSEQ multiplex PCR. This table has around 150,000 clones, 75% to 90% appearing once. The sample here was peripheral blood, taken on day 0 of AZD1222 vaccination. The receptors stem from an adult in good health. CDR3s include the opening cysteine and the closing phenylalanine or tryptophan. Fields, in order: J gene, V gene, CDR3 protein.

j_gene: TRBJ1-2
v_gene: TRBV19
CDR3aa: CASSTTIPTQRTNYGYTF

j_gene: TRBJ1-3
v_gene: TRBV2
CDR3aa: CASSEGREAPYF

j_gene: TRBJ2-7
v_gene: TRBV6-6
CDR3aa: CASSRRGSEQYF

j_gene: TRBJ1-5
v_gene: TRBV2
CDR3aa: CASSGGVTGTHQPQHF

j_gene: TRBJ2-3
v_gene: TRBV10-1
CDR3aa: CASSPGGLLSPDTQYF

j_gene: TRBJ1-1
v_gene: TRBV7-9
CDR3aa: CASSLGELMNTEAFF

j_gene: TRBJ2-1
v_gene: TRBV29-1
CDR3aa: CSVDFLGRNEQFF

j_gene: TRBJ1-2
v_gene: TRBV6-1
CDR3aa: CASRARGGQSYGYTF

j_gene: TRBJ2-7
v_gene: TRBV28
CDR3aa: CASTGGREGSAYEQYF

j_gene: TRBJ2-2
v_gene: TRBV18
CDR3aa: CASSPFPGDANTGELFF

j_gene: TRBJ1-2
v_gene: TRBV6-1
CDR3aa: CASSESPGGPYGYTF

j_gene: TRBJ1-4
v_gene: TRBV6-5
CDR3aa: CASNRDREDEKLFF

j_gene: TRBJ2-1
v_gene: TRBV6-6
CDR3aa: CASSPVRWGLAAYEQFF

j_gene: TRBJ2-1
v_gene: TRBV5-8
CDR3aa: CASSLLRAVSYNEQFF

j_gene: TRBJ1-6
v_gene: TRBV10-1
CDR3aa: CARNQGGDRVSPLHF

j_gene: TRBJ2-2
v_gene: TRBV24-1
CDR3aa: CATSGKGLDVNTGELFF

j_gene: TRBJ2-7
v_gene: TRBV9
CDR3aa: CASSPWDRVKISEQYF

j_gene: TRBJ1-2
v_gene: TRBV6-5
CDR3aa: CVTSDRGGYGYTF

j_gene: TRBJ1-6
v_gene: TRBV19
CDR3aa: CASSIGGTSSYNSPLHF

j_gene: TRBJ1-2
v_gene: TRBV5-8
CDR3aa: CASSLVVRGSTF

j_gene: TRBJ1-5
v_gene: TRBV30
CDR3aa: CAWSPGQRNQPQHF

j_gene: TRBJ1-2
v_gene: TRBV19
CDR3aa: CASSIEQRRVGYTF

j_gene: TRBJ2-7
v_gene: TRBV27
CDR3aa: CASSSGLLGGEQYF

j_gene: TRBJ1-2
v_gene: TRBV6-6
CDR3aa: CASSYEASRARYTF

j_gene: TRBJ2-2
v_gene: TRBV21-1
CDR3aa: CASSSTGVTGGELFF

j_gene: TRBJ1-4
v_gene: TRBV2
CDR3aa: CASTPRQLNEKLFF

j_gene: TRBJ1-6
v_gene: TRBV5-1
CDR3aa: CVSSFSGTGTPRNSPLHF

j_gene: TRBJ1-2
v_gene: TRBV3-1/TRBV3-2
CDR3aa: CASSRSGGTDGYTF

j_gene: TRBJ1-5
v_gene: TRBV3-1/TRBV3-2
CDR3aa: CASSQGIGSNQPQHF

j_gene: TRBJ2-7
v_gene: TRBV2
CDR3aa: CASRPRDEQYF

j_gene: TRBJ1-4
v_gene: TRBV2
CDR3aa: CARRPPGGEKLFF

j_gene: TRBJ2-5
v_gene: TRBV6-6
CDR3aa: CASRDPFQETQYF

j_gene: TRBJ2-6
v_gene: TRBV28
CDR3aa: CASSHPYRDTLLSGANVLTF

j_gene: TRBJ2-1
v_gene: TRBV28
CDR3aa: CASSDQRYGLAGNLEQFF

j_gene: TRBJ1-1
v_gene: TRBV9
CDR3aa: CASSPGTGGRNTEAFF

j_gene: TRBJ2-7
v_gene: TRBV19
CDR3aa: CASSMPGQGYEQYF

j_gene: TRBJ2-5
v_gene: TRBV4-1
CDR3aa: CASSRVGFSETQYF

j_gene: TRBJ1-1
v_gene: TRBV7-3
CDR3aa: CASSLIRNTEAFF

j_gene: TRBJ1-6
v_gene: TRBV9
CDR3aa: CASSLRIGGDNSPLHF